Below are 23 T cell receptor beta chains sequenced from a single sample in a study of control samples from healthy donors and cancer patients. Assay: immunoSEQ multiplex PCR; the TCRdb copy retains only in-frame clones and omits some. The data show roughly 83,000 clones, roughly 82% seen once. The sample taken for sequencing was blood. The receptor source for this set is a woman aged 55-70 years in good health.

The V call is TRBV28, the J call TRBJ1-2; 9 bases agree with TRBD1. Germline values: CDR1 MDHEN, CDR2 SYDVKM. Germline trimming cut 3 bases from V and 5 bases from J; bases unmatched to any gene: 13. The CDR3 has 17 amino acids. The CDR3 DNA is TGTGCCAGCAGTTTTATCCCGGGGGATGACAGGGGGTATGGCTACACCTTC. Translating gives CASSFIPGDDRGYGYTF.

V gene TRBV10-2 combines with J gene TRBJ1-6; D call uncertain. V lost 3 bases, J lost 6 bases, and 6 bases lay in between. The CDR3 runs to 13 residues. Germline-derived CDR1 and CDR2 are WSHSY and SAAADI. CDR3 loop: CASSEQLNSPLHF. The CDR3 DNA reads TGCGCCAGCAGTGAACAGCTTAATTCACCCCTCCACTTT.

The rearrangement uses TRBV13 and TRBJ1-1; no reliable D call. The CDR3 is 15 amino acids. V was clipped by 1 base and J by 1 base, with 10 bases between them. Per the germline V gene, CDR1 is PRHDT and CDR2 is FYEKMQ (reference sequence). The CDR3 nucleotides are TGTGCCAGCAGCTTAGTTCTGGATAGGAACACTGAAGCTTTCTTT. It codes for CASSLVLDRNTEAFF.

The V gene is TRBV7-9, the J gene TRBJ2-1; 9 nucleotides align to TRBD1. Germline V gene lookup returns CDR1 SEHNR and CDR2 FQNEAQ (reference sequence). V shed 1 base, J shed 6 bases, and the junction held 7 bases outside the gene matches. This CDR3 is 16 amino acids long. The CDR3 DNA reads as TGTGCCAGCAGCTTAGTTGGGACAGGGAAAGGCAATGAGCAGTTCTTC. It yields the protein CASSLVGTGKGNEQFF.

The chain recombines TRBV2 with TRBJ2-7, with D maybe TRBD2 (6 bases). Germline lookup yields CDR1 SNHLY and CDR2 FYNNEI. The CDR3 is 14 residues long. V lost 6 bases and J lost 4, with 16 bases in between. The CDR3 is CASRMGDLEYEQYF. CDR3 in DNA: TGTGCCAGCAGAATGGGGGACTTAGAGTACGAGCAGTACTTC.

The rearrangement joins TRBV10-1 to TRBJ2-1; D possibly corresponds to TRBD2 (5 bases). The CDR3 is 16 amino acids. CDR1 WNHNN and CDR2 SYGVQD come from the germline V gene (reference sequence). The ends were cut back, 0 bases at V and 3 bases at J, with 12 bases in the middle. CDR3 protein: CASSESAAALYNEQFF. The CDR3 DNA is TGCGCCAGCAGTGAGTCGGCAGCGGCTCTCTACAATGAGCAGTTCTTC.

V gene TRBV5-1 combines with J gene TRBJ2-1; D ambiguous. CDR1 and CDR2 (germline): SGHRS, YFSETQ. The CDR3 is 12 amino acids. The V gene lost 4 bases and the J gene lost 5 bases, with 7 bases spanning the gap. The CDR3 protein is CASSMPHNEQFF. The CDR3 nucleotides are TGCGCCAGCAGCATGCCACACAATGAGCAGTTCTTC.

CDR3 residues: CASSFRRGAKNIQYF. The DNA for the CDR3 is TGTGCCAGCAGTTTTCGGAGGGGGGCCAAAAACATTCAGTACTTC. This chain joins TRBV27 and TRBJ2-4; D is perhaps TRBD1 or TRBD2 (6 bases each). Trimming shortened V by 3 bases and J by 1 base, and 10 bases separated the two germline ends. The CDR3 consists of 15 residues. Germline lookup yields CDR1 MNHEY and CDR2 SMNVEV (reference sequence).

For the CDR3, the DNA is TGTGCCAGCAGTTCCACCGGGACCATCTATGGCTACACCTTC. It specifies CASSSTGTIYGYTF. The V and J genes are TRBV7-2 and TRBJ1-2; D possibly corresponds to TRBD1 (5 bases). This CDR3 comprises 14 residues. Per germline, CDR1 SGHTA and CDR2 FQGNSA. Trimming took 6 bases from V and 4 from J, leaving 15 bases between them.

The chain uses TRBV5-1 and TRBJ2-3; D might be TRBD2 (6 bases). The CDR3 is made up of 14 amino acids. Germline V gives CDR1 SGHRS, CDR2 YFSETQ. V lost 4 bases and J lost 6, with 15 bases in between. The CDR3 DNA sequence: TGCGCCAGCAGCCCGTTGGAGGGAACGGATACGCAGTATTTT. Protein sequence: CASSPLEGTDTQYF.

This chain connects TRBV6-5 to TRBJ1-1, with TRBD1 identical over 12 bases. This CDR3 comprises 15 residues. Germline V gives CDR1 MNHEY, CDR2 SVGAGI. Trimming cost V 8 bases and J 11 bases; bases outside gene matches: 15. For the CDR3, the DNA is TGTGCCAGCCTCGGAACGGGGACAGGGGGCGGGAATGCTTTCTTT. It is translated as CASLGTGTGGGNAFF.

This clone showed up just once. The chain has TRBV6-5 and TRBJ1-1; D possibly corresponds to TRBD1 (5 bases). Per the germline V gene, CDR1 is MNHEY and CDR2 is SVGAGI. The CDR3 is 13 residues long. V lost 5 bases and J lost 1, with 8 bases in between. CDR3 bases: TGTGCCAGCAGTAACAGGCAGAACACTGAAGCTTTCTTT. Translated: CASSNRQNTEAFF.

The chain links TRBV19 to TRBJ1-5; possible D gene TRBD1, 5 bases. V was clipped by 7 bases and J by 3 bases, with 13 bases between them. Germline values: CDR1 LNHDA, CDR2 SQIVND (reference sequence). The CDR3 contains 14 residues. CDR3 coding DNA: TGTGCCAGTAACGACGGGACGTACAATCAGCCCCAGCATTTT. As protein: CASNDGTYNQPQHF.

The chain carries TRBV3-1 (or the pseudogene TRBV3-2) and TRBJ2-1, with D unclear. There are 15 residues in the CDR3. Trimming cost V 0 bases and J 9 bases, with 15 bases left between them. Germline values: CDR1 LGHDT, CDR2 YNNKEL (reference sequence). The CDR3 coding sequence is TGTGCCAGCAGCCAAGATCCGGCTAGTGAGCGTGAGCAGTTCTTC. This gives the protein CASSQDPASEREQFF.

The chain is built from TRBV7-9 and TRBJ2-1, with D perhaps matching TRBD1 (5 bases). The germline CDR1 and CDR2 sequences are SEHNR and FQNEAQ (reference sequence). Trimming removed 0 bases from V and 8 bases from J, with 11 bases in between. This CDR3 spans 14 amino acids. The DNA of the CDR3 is TGTGCCAGCAGCTTAGCGAAGGGGTGGCATGAGCAGTTCTTC. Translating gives CASSLAKGWHEQFF.

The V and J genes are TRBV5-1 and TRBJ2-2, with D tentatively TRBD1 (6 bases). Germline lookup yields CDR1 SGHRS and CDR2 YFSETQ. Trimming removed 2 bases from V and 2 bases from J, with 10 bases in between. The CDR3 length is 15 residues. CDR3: CASSFQDRNTGELFF. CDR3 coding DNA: TGCGCCAGCAGCTTTCAGGACAGAAACACCGGGGAGCTGTTTTTT.

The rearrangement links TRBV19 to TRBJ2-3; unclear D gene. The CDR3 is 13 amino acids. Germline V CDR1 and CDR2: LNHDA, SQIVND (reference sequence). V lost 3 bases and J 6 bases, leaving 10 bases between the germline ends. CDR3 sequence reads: CASSILGSDTQYF. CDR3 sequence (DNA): TGTGCCAGTAGTATTCTGGGGTCCGATACGCAGTATTTT.

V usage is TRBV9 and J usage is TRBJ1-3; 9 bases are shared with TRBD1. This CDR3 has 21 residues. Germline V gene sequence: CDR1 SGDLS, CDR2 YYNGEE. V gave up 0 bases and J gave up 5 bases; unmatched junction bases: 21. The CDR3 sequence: CASSVGIHRDRALMVRNTIYF. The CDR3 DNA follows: TGTGCCAGCAGCGTAGGGATACACCGGGACAGGGCTTTGATGGTAAGAAACACCATATATTTT.

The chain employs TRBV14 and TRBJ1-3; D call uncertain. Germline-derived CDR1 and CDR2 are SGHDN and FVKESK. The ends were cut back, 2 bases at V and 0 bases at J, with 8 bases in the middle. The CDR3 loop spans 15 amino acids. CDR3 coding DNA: TGTGCCAGCAGCCAACAGAGCGGCTCTGGAAACACCATATATTTT. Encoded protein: CASSQQSGSGNTIYF.

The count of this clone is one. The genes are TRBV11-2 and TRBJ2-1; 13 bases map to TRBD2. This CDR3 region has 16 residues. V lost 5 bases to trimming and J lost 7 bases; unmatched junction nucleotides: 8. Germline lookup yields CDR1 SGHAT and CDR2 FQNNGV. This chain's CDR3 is CASSPLLAGGRNEQFF. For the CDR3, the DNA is TGTGCCAGCAGCCCCTTACTAGCGGGAGGGAGGAATGAGCAGTTCTTC.

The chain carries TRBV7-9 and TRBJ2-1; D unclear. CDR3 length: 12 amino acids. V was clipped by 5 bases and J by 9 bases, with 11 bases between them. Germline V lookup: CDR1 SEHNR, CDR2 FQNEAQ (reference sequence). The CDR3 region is CASSQTGVEQFF. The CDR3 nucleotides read TGTGCCAGCAGCCAAACTGGGGTTGAGCAGTTCTTC.

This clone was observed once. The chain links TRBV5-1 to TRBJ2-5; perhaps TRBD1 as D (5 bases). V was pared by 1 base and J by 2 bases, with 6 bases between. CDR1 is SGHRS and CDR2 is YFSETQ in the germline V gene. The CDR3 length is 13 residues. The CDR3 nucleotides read TGCGCCAGCAGCTTGCACAGGCAAGAGACCCAGTACTTC. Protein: CASSLHRQETQYF.

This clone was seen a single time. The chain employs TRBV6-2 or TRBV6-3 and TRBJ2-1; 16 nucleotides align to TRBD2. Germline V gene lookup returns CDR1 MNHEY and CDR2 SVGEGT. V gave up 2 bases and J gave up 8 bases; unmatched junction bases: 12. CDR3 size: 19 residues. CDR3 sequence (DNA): TGTGCCAGCAGTTACCCCCCGGGACTAGCGGGGGGGCCGTTGGATGAGCAGTTCTTC. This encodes CASSYPPGLAGGPLDEQFF.